This T cell receptor (beta chain) was identified in a study of blood T cells in healthy people across ages. In the study overall: Capture by template switching was about one barcoded beta molecule per two T cells.

CDR3 length equals 17 residues. Germline V CDR1 and CDR2: SGHRS, YFSETQ. With V trimmed by 4 bases and J by 0 bases, 4 bases remained unmatched. Primers used in a second PCR of roughly 6 to 12 cycles were a sample-barcoded 5' primer and a J-beta primer mix. All samples gave at least 2.5 million CDR3-containing paired-end reads. Via MiXCR, TCRdb re-called the 5' RACE reads, giving one row per CDR3 protein. The table lists about 1.7 million distinct CDR3 sequences, roughly 28% of them singletons, with approximately 7.7% in the top ten. Healthy Caucasian individuals from Russia aged roughly 6 to 90 served as donors. Findings of the study overall: Calculation of diversity from one million T cells yielded estimates considered to be underestimates.

This clonotype has only a few counts. What it binds is not known. Sequenced material: blood. The source of this sequence is a woman aged 25 to 39 in good health. J is TRBJ2-5 and V is TRBV5-1; 15 bases line up with TRBD2. This CDR3 reads CASSSGTSGGNQETQYF. The CDR3 region has the DNA TGCGCCAGCAGCAGCGGGACTAGCGGGGGGAACCAAGAGACCCAGTACTTC.